This T cell receptor beta chain was sequenced in a study of cytomegalovirus exposure and HLA in healthy donors (dated 2017 in TCRdb). About the full investigation: An earlier analysis of some 550 of the donors reported approximately 270 Gb of sequence data and approximately 110 million unique TCR beta sequences from about 200 million T cells. About 330 gigabases of sequencing data and tens of millions of unique TCR sequences made up an early release that covered several hundred HLA-typed donors. Of the 350 to 400 genotyped donors, 65% to 90% fell in the genetic ancestry cluster associated with self-reported Caucasian donors. The study aimed to test whether signatures of past pathogen exposure could be identified by cataloging public T cell receptors. The study used immunosequencing to profile the T cell repertoires of approximately 630 subjects and linked those repertoires to cytomegalovirus serostatus. Along with the roughly 670-subject first cohort, a separate validation cohort of more than 90 different subjects was used. The study combined high-throughput TCR immunosequencing, statistical association of individual TCRs with disease status, and machine learning to predict cytomegalovirus infection status. To study patterns of TCR occurrence, a later analysis re-analyzed previously published TCR beta repertoires from 666 donors and added high-resolution HLA genotyping. Rather than using new phenotypic data, the later analysis identified candidate immune exposures from TCR beta sequences and from how often those sequences occurred across donors. An earlier analysis of around 540 of the donors applied high-throughput TCR beta sequencing to assess whether each TCR beta V gene segment acted as functional or pseudogenic. Donor age, sex, ethnicity and CMV serostatus were compiled alongside the repertoire data. Genome-wide SNP genotypes for about three fifths of the roughly 700 donors were used in a later genetic analysis, which treated that subset as a discovery cohort. Every discovery cohort repertoire had been produced on one sequencing platform. Both class I and class II loci were covered by HLA typing, at four-digit resolution. Typing coverage differed by locus: A, B, C, DRB1 and DQB1 were typed in roughly 629-630 donors, DQA1 in about 550, DPA1 in 600 to 610, and DPB1 in just under 490. A handful of DR-DQ haplotypes were treated as single units for association and clustering because of strong linkage in the cohort. On average, 235,054 unique TCR beta nucleotide sequences were sequenced per donor among 350 to 400 genotyped donors of the cohort, with roughly 18% of those sequences being non-productive.

There are 14 amino acids in the CDR3, from cysteine to phenylalanine inclusive. Only the CDR3 DNA stays, 42 bases, in frame from base 1. CDR1 and CDR2, per the germline V gene (reference sequence), are SGHKS and YYEKEE. The junction carries 13 bases between V and J, which are trimmed by 2 bases and 6 bases respectively. In total, fewer than 750 healthy bone marrow donors made up the cohort. At the time of sampling, all cohort members were nominally healthy, though unrecorded immune exposures were likely present. The donor tested CMV seronegative, placing the donor among the 350 to 400 seronegative members of the cohort. A peripheral blood sample was collected from each donor, and TCR beta sequencing was performed on peripheral blood mononuclear cells. Genomic DNA was extracted from the blood cell samples with the Qiagen DNeasy Blood Extraction Kit. Summary of the overall study and its limitations: Because the 87-base-pair reads could not distinguish some IMGT-functional V segments, including TRBV6-2 and TRBV6-3, those segments were excluded. Several of the top co-occurrence clusters appeared to be linked to parvovirus B19, influenza, CMV and Epstein-Barr virus, according to a later analysis. V-gene and J-gene trimming of TCR beta chains was associated with a missense DCLRE1C variant in a later genetic analysis, and the association was replicated in an independent cohort. The cohort was sequenced for TCR beta chains only, and without alpha or paired-chain data the features that could be detected were limited. Broadly in line with IMGT annotations, most TCR beta V segments showed up in productive rearrangements about 87% or about 30% of the time in an earlier analysis of 450 to 750 of the donors. Cytomegalovirus status was reported to be diagnosed by the classifier with high specificity and sensitivity in both the original and validation cohorts. The only immune exposure information available for the cohort was CMV serostatus. A further reported finding was that TCR beta sequences accurately predicted the HLA-A and HLA-B alleles for most subjects in the first cohort. The presence/absence analyses assumed that sequencing depth was roughly uniform across donors, and that assumption may not be true. In a later analysis, TCR association rates were found to vary across HLA loci, with the most associated TCRs seen for DRB1 alleles and the fewest for HLA-C alleles. According to a later genetic analysis, donors in an Asian-associated ancestry cluster had fewer N-insertions in productive TCRs than the approximately 650-donor mean. About 17 rarely observed V segments, including chromosome 9 orphons, were excluded from the earlier analysis of several hundred of the donors because counts were too low. Specific HLA alleles were associated with 15,000 to 20,000 TCR beta sequences at a false discovery rate of 0.05 in a later analysis. Linkage disequilibrium might explain the correlated functional status among segregating V segments, but an unknown experimental factor could not be ruled out. In the study, about 150 TCR beta chains were listed as associated with cytomegalovirus. A cluster of highly shared sequence variants was judged likely to be a technical artifact of the sequencing pipeline. Because HLA typing was unavailable for some donors at each locus, only the typed subset was used in association tests. A later analysis found that most CMV-associated TCR beta chains appeared HLA-restricted, with HLA associations seemingly driven largely by CMV exposure. In vitro tests confirmed that a few of the cytomegalovirus-associated TCR beta chains recognize cytomegalovirus antigens. Across donors, most TCR sequences were observed very rarely, whereas some public TCRs were present in many individuals. According to the authors, the approach could potentially be generalized to other disease states and immunological phenotypes. A later analysis found that HLA-associated TCR beta chains were more clonally expanded and had lower generation probabilities than equally common non-associated chains. Strong co-occurrence of HLA alleles, especially DR and DQ, made assigning TCR associations to individual alleles difficult.

Library preparation was by the immunoSEQ multiplex PCR assay. For the multiplex PCR, a mixture combining 60 forward primers for TCR Vbeta segments and 13 reverse primers for TCR Jbeta segments was used. The CDR3 region of rearranged TCR beta genes was amplified from genomic DNA with a multiplex PCR assay. Amplified TCR beta libraries were sequenced as 87-base-pair reads on the Illumina HiSeq System. The published analysis was carried out like this. In a later analysis, tens of millions of unique TCR beta chains were counted across the roughly 670 repertoires, and roughly 9.9 million of these chains were shared by at least two donors. Raw reads were error-corrected and collapsed into unique sequences with a nearest-neighbor algorithm that merged closely related sequences to remove PCR and sequencing errors. CDR3 sequences were aligned to IMGT reference sequences to assign V, D and J gene segments. For a sequence to be retained, at least a six-nucleotide match to both a V gene segment and a J gene segment was required. A rearrangement was called productive if the CDR3 had no stop codons and remained in frame with V and J, and every other rearrangement was called non-productive. CDR3 was defined by IMGT convention, running from the second conserved V-encoded cysteine to the conserved J-encoded phenylalanine. The earlier analysis of approximately 500 of the donors excluded sequences that lacked an unambiguous match to a single V gene segment. In an earlier analysis of around 600 of the donors, V segments were called functional above 56.7% productive rearrangements and were called segregating when the between-donor standard deviation exceeded 5%. To diagnose cytomegalovirus status from the catalog of TCR beta chain sequences, a statistical classification framework was built. In a later analysis, V and J genes were assigned by comparing TCR nucleotide sequences against IMGT/GENE-DB human TR gene sequences. A later analysis assigned CDR3 sequences and most-parsimonious VDJ recombination scenarios with the TCRdist pipeline. A later analysis defined each TCR beta chain by its CDR3 amino acid sequence plus V-gene family, and excluded reads lacking a unique V-gene family. To address suspected cross-contamination and a sequencing artifact, a later analysis removed over 500 highly shared, low-generation-probability nucleotide sequences. In a later analysis, a clonal expansion index for each public chain was calculated from normalized within-repertoire ranks of inferred template counts. In a later analysis, generation probabilities were computed using a VDJ recombination model fitted to out-of-frame rearrangements, and the results were checked against IGoR. Hypergeometric tests were used in a later analysis to score TCR-TCR, TCR-HLA and TCR-CMV co-occurrence, with a repertoire-size bias correction applied to the TCR pairs. False discovery rates were estimated in a later analysis by permuting HLA or CMV assignments 20 times. In a later analysis, co-occurring TCRs were grouped with DBSCAN, and TCRdist sequence similarity was added when clustering was performed within HLA-allele-positive subsets. For co-occurrence clustering, repertoires with fewer than 30,000 or more than 120,000 public chains were excluded, along with about five repertoires with anomalous nucleotide sharing. This immuneACCESS table, as held by TCRdb, lists in-frame sequences with V and J called but not all clones. Of the missing ones, under half trace to an unresolved V gene in checked studies; the others have no known cause. The V and J calls and clone size come from that table; D and trimming were worked out from the DNA. The table for this sample records 150,000 to 200,000 clones. Clones ranked in the top ten supply around 1.4% of the sample.

As concerns this clone: Its antigen has not been determined.

Sequencing input: PBMCs. The source of this sequence is an older woman in good health and CMV-seronegative. This sequence uses TRBV5-5 and TRBJ2-3; TRBD1 could be the D gene, as 6 bases match. Here the CDR3 is given as CASSFPVTGDTQYF. The nucleotides are TGTGCCAGCAGCTTTCCAGTTACAGGGGATACGCAGTATTTT.